This T cell receptor beta chain came from a study of vaccination and CD4 T cells after COVID-19 (dated by TCRdb to 2021 to 2024). Notes on the research overall: Every convalescent patient had a positive nasal swab PCR test for SARS-CoV-2, with mild disease in several patients and severe disease in one. Post-vaccine blood samples were collected a median of approximately 72 days after the second vaccine dose, ranging from roughly 13 to 250 days. In 10 COVID-19 convalescent patients and 4 infection-naive healthy vaccine recipients, the spike-specific CD4+ TCR repertoire before mRNA vaccination was compared with the repertoire after mRNA vaccination. Post-COVID blood samples were collected from convalescent patients a median of around 100 days after diagnosis, with a range of roughly 35 to 170 days. Six males and four females were included in the convalescent cohort, with two Hispanic individuals, seven Caucasians, two Asians and one multiracial person represented. Participants got two doses of the Pfizer-BioNTech BNT162b2 vaccine (n=8) or two doses of the Moderna mRNA-1273 vaccine (n=2). Overall study results and their limits: Among the post-vaccine SARS-CoV-2-reactive clones in convalescent patients, a median approximately 90% showed up only after vaccination, which suggests vaccine-specific priming. Although the median number of SARS-CoV-2-reactive clonotypes went up from roughly 23 after infection to 38 after vaccination, the increase was not significant. Relatively few convalescent patients were included in the study, and early timepoints after natural infection were not analyzed. In convalescent patients, nearly all vaccine-specific clones (304 of 307) were found to be mono-reactive for SARS-CoV-2 spike rather than cross-reactive with common cold coronaviruses.

The receptor library was made with PCR. The instrument given in TCRdb is Illumina iSeq 100. In the original analysis: Non-productive sequences were removed, and CDR3s that did not start with C, did not end with F or W, or were shorter than 7 amino acids were discarded. Levenshtein distances (stringdist) and unrooted phylogenetic trees (ape) in R version 3.6.1 were used to assess CDR3 homology. TCRdb reprocessing: public reads trimmed at Q25 with fastp, clones called with MiXCR, in-frame beta chains kept. Every distinct CDR3 protein forms one entry, paired with its most common genes and DNA. The V and J calls and clone size are TCRdb's, not the authors'. This sample lists 20,000 or so distinct CDR3 sequences; roughly three fifths were detected once. About 1.1% of the sample is held by the ten biggest clonotypes. The convalescent patients' positive SARS-CoV-2 PCR tests were from March to December 2020, which was before the Alpha, Beta and Delta variants emerged in the United States. Ficoll-Paque Plus gradient centrifugation was used to isolate PBMCs from whole blood, and the isolated PBMCs were then either used fresh or cryopreserved at -140C.

To note about this clonotype: Its cognate antigen has yet to be identified. No much larger clone is present one base from it, and per-base qualities are unavailable.

This receptor was obtained from a human donor who had recovered from COVID-19. Sequencing used CD4+ T cells from blood, obtained before SARS-CoV-2 vaccination.

Here the CDR3 is given as CASSLTNSVSSYEQYF. The nucleotide sequence is given as TGTGCCAGTAGTCTAACCAATAGCGTGAGCTCCTACGAGCAGTACTTC. The chain was built from TRBV19 and TRBJ2-7, and perhaps TRBD2 as D gene, on 5 matching bases. The CDR3 sequence holds 16 residues, the cysteine and phenylalanine included. The sequence is cut down to CDR3 DNA, 48 bases in frame from base 1. CDR1 is given as LNHDA and CDR2 as SQIVND, both from the germline V gene (reference sequence). V is reduced by 5 bases and J by 0 bases, leaving a spacing of 17 bases between them. With all but the CDR3 taken from the reference TRBV19 and TRBJ2-7 genes, the full variable domain is: DGGITQSPKYLFRKEGQNVTLSCEQNLNHDAMYWYRQDPGQGLRLIYYSQIVNDFQKGDIAEGYSVSREKKESFPLTVTSAQKNPTAFYLCASSLTNSVSSYEQYFGPGTRLTVT.